This T cell receptor (beta chain) was sequenced during a study of T cells in localized non-small cell lung cancer (dated by TCRdb to about 2020). General notes on the study: The study examined T cell repertoires in under 300 patients with early-stage NSCLC and compared tumors with uninvolved tumor-adjacent lungs. All 220 or so NSCLC patients in the cohort were treatment-naive and had localized lung tumors that were resected. A mean age of approximately 70 years was recorded for the NSCLC patients, of whom more than 120 were male and about a hundred were female. Broader findings and caveats from the paper: Uninvolved tumor-adjacent lung showed the highest T cell clonality, higher than tumor, which suggests more focused antigenic responses in the uninvolved tumor-adjacent lung. Higher T cell density in blood was associated with longer overall survival, whereas higher clonality in adjacent lung was associated with shorter survival. Since the design was exploratory, TCR variables were selected using unadjusted p-values with no false-discovery rate correction. A median of 57 of the top 100 tumor clones turned up in the paired uninvolved adjacent lung, and fewer than 35 of those clones also ranked among the top 100 of that same adjacent lung. Because multi-region sequencing of the tumors was not done, intratumor heterogeneity could not be ruled out.

Note on this clone: What this receptor recognizes is not known. No much larger clonotype is one base removed from it; base qualities were not supplied. Other nucleotide sequences in the sample specify the same CDR3.

The germline V gene (reference sequence) supplies CDR1 SEHNR and CDR2 FQNEAQ. The CDR3 holds 16 amino acids from the cysteine to the phenylalanine. This entry keeps only the CDR3 DNA: 48 bases, framed from base 1. The germline ends are 16 bases apart after V is trimmed by 1 base and J by 4 bases. At diagnosis, peripheral blood, uninvolved tumor-adjacent lung and tumor were collected and were preserved as a mix of fresh-frozen and FFPE material. Blood samples were analyzed as peripheral blood mononuclear cells for TCR repertoire profiling. The immunoSEQ Assay was used to sequence TCR beta CDR3 regions from DNA. Per the original workflow: To compute T cell density, TCR beta template counts were normalized to usable DNA, which was estimated by amplifying housekeeping genes. The preseqR package was used to estimate richness by extrapolating to 400,000 templates for PBMC samples and to 120,000 templates for tissue samples. Clonality was taken to be one minus Pielou's evenness. Tissue-enriched TCRs were identified through differential abundance testing performed on productive amino-acid clonotypes, with a minimum total count of 5 and an alpha of 0.1. The Jaccard Index and the Morisita Overlap Index were used to measure how much the repertoires overlapped between compartments. GLIPH clustered TCR beta CDR3s with public tetramer-defined viral CDR3s; viral motifs required at least three viral sequences plus V-gene enrichment. The clones in this table, taken by TCRdb from immuneACCESS, are in-frame only. Not every clone is retained; where verified, under half of the shortfall comes from an unresolved V gene, and the cause of the rest is unknown. V and J calls and clone size are copied from that table; D and trimming were computed from the DNA. The sample has roughly 24,000 clones on record, over 70% of them singletons. Roughly a tenth of the sample rests with the top ten.

This material consisted of peripheral blood, taken before any cancer treatment. The sequence links TRBV7-9 to TRBJ1-2; the D segment cannot be called with confidence. The sequence came from a man between 40 and 70 years old with stage III squamous cell lung carcinoma. In nucleotides, the sequence is TGTGCCAGCAGCTTAGTGGGATTCGATTGGGCCTATGGCTACACCTTC. It specifies CASSLVGFDWAYGYTF.